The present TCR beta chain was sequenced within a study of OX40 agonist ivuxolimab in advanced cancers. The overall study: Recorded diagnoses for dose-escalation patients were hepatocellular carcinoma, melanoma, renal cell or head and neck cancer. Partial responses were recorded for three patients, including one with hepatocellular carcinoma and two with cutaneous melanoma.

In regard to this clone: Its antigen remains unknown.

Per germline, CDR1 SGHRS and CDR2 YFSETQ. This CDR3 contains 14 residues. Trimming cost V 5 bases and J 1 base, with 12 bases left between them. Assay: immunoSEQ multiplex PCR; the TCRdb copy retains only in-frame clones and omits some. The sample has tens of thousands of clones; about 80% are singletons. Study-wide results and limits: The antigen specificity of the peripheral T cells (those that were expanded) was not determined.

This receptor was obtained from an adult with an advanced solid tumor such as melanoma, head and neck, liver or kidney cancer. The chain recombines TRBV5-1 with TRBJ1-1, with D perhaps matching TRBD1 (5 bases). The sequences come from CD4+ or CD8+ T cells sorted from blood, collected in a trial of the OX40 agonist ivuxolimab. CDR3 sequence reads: CASSFQGKNTEAFF. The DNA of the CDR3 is TGCGCCAGCAGTTTCCAGGGTAAGAACACTGAAGCTTTCTTT.